This T cell receptor beta chain was captured in a study of human T cells and chemical hapten exposure. Study background: An approximately 2 cm by approximately 2 cm inner upper arm patch received 2% DPC for sensitization.

The library labeled individual cDNA molecules by adding unique molecular identifiers to them. TCRdb itself ran the RACE reads through MiXCR, one entry per CDR3 protein. This sample has roughly 180,000 distinct CDR3 sequences, with about a fifth found just once. There are 14 residues in the CDR3. Looked up from germline, CDR1 is MDHEN and CDR2 is SYDVKM. V lost 6 bases and J lost 1; bases outside the gene matches: 4. The time point here: patch test 1, 2 weeks after DPC sensitization. Treatment in this sample: therapeutic diphenylcyclopropenone sensitization with weekly scalp DPC. Study observations and caveats: Having alopecia, donors may respond immunologically unlike healthy people.

This clonotype was picked up a small number of times. Its target is unknown. The rearrangement joins TRBV28 to TRBJ1-1; TRBD1 aligns across 8 bases. Sequencing used whole blood, obtained in connection with sensitization to the hapten diphenylcyclopropenone (DPC). This TCR was recovered from a woman between 45 and 65 years old with alopecia areata. Some clones in this sample may be carry-over from other donors' samples. CDR3 in amino acids: CASRAGTGNTEAFF. The CDR3 DNA sequence: TGTGCCAGCAGGGCCGGGACAGGGAACACTGAAGCTTTCTTT.